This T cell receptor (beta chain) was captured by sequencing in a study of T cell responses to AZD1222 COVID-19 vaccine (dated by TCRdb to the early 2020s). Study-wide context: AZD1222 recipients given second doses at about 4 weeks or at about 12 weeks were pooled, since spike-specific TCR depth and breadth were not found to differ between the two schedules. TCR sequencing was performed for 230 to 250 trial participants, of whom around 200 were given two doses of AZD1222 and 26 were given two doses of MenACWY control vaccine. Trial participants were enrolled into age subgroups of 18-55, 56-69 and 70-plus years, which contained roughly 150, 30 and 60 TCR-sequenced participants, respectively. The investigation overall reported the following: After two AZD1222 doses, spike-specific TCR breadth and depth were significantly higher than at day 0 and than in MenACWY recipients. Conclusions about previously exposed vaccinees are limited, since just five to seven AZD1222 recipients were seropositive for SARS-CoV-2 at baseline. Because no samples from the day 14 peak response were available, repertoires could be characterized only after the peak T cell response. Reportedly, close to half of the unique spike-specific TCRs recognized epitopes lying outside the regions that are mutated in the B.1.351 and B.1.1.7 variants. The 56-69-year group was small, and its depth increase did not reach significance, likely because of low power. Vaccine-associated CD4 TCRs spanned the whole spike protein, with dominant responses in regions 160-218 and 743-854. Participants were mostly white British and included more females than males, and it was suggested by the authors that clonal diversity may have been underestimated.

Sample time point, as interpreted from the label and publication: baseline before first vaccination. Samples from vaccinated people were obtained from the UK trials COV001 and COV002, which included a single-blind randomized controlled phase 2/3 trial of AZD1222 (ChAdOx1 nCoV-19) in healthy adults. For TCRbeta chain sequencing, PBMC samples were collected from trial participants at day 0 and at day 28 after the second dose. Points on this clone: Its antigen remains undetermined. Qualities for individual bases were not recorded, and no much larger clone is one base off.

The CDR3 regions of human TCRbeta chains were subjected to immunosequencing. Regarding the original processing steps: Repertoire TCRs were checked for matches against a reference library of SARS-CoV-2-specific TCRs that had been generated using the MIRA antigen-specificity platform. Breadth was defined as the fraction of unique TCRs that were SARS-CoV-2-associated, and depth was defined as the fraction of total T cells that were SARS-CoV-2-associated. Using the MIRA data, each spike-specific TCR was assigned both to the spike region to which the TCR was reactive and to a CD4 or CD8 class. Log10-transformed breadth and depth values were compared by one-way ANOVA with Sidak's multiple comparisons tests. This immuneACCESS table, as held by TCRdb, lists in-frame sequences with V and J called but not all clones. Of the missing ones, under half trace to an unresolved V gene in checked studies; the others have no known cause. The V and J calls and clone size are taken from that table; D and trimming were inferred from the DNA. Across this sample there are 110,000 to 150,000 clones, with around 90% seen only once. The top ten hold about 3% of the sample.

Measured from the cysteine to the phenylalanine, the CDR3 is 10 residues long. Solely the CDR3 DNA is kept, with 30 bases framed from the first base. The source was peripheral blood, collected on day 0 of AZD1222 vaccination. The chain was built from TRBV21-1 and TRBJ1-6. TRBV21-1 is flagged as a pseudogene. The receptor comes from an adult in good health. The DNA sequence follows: TGTGCCAGCCCCAAGGTGTGCCTCCACTTT. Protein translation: CASPKVCLHF.